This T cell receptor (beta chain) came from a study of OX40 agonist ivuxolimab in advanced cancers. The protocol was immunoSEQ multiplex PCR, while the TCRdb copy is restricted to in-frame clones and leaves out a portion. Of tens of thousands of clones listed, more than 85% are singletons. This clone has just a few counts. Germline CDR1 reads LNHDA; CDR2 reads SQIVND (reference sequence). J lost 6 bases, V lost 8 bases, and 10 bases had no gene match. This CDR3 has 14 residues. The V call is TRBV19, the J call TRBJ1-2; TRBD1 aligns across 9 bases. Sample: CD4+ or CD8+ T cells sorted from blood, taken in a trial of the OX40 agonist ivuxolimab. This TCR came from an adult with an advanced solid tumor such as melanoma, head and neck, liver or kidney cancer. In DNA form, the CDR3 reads TGTGCCAGTTTCTCTCCACAGGGGGCTGATGGCTACACCTTC. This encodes CASFSPQGADGYTF.